The 2 T cell receptor beta chains below were found in one sample sequenced in a study of neurological immune-mediated disorders. TCRdb itself ran the 5' RACE reads through MiXCR, one entry per CDR3 protein. Among about 46,000 distinct CDR3 sequences, approximately 2.8% were seen once, and the ten largest hold more than 12%. Sequenced: PBMCs. The receptors here all came from a woman in her forties or fifties with multiple sclerosis.

This clonotype was detected many times. This chain uses TRBV5-1 with TRBJ2-3; D is perhaps TRBD1 or TRBD2 (5 bases each). This CDR3 region has 16 residues. Germline V gene lookup returns CDR1 SGHRS and CDR2 YFSETQ. V lost 2 bases and J lost 0, with 13 bases in between. DNA of the CDR3: TGCGCCAGCAGCTTCAACGCCGGGGCCAGCACAGATACGCAGTATTTT. Its protein product is CASSFNAGASTDTQYF.

This clonotype was recorded at least ten times. The rearrangement joins TRBV6-6 to TRBJ1-3, with a possible D match to TRBD1 (6 bases). The germline gives CDR1 MNHNY, CDR2 SVGAGI (reference sequence). The CDR3 has 14 residues. The germline V and J ends were trimmed by 7 bases and 7 bases, with 17 bases remaining between them. The CDR3 coding sequence is TGTGCCAGCATCAACGGGACACAGCCCAACACCATATATTTT. It codes for CASINGTQPNTIYF.